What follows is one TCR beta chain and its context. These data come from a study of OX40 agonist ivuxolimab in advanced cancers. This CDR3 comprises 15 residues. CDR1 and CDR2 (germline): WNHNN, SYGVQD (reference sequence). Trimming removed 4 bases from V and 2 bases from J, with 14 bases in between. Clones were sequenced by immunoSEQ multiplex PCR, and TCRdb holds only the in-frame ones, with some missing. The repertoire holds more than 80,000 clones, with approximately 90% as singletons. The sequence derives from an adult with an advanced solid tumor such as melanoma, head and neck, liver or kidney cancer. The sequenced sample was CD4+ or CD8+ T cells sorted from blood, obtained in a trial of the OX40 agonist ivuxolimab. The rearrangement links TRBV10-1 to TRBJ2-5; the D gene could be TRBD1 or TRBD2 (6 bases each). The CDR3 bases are TGCGCCAGCAGTGTAATCGGGGGCCGTCAAGAGACCCAGTACTTC. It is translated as CASSVIGGRQETQYF.